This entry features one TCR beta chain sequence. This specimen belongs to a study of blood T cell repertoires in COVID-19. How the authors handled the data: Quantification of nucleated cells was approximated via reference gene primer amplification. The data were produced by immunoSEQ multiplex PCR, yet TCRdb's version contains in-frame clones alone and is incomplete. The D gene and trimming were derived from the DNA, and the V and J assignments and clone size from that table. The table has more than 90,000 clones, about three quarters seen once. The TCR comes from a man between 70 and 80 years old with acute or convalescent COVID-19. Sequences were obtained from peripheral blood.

CDR3 nucleotides: TGTGCCAGCAGCAAAACTCGAGCGGGAGGGCCATCTACGCAGTATTTT. Residues: CASSKTRAGGPSTQYF. The chain couples TRBV7-2 to TRBJ2-3; 10 bases align to TRBD2. This CDR3 has 16 residues. Germline V CDR1 and CDR2: SGHTA, FQGNSA. Unmatched junction bases numbered 13, after V lost 5 bases and J lost 8 bases.